Below, 24 T cell receptor beta chains from the same sample are listed, as sequenced in a study of blood T cells in healthy people across ages (dated by TCRdb to 2013 to 2016). The library was made by 5' RACE. TCRdb lists the instrument as Illumina HiSeq 2500. A second roughly 6 to 12 cycle PCR used a sample-barcoded 5' primer and a J-beta primer mix. The raw public reads went through TCRdb reprocessing: fastp at Q25, MiXCR clone calling, in-frame beta chains kept. One record per CDR3 amino acid sequence lists the most common genes and DNA. The sample yields some 940,000 distinct CDR3 sequences; about 29% were counted once. The ten top clones hold roughly 10% of the sample. The sample also formed part of further work on T cells of mothers and their children.

The sample comprised blood. All receptors come from a woman between 35 and 50 years old in good health.

The chain uses TRBV4-2 and TRBJ2-5; weak D call: TRBD2 (9 bases). The J call could be wrong; TRBJ2-7 is a better fit for the DNA end. This CDR3 region has 19 residues. Germline CDR1 and CDR2: LGHNA and YNFKEQ. The CDR3 loop is CASSPQGAGGPLVPYEQYF. The CDR3 DNA is TGTGCCAGCAGCCCCCAGGGGGCGGGAGGGCCTCTAGTTCCCTACGAGCAGTACTTC.

This clonotype was observed many times. The genes are TRBV20-1 and TRBJ2-1, with 8 bases lining up with TRBD1. Germline V CDR1 and CDR2: DFQATT, SNEGSKA (reference sequence). This CDR3 is built from 12 residues. The junction had 2 bases not matched to a gene; V was cut back by 4 bases and J by 6 bases. CDR3: CSAIDRGNEQFF. In DNA, the CDR3 is TGCAGTGCTATTGACAGGGGCAATGAGCAGTTCTTC.

Concerning this clonotype: A junction boundary mismatches the germline segment, possibly from a read error. The chain combines TRBV7-8 with TRBJ2-1, with 9 bases that match TRBD1. CDR3 length equals 15 residues. Germline values: CDR1 SGHVS, CDR2 FQNEAQ. The CDR3 here is CASSVQTGGYNERFF. The CDR3 DNA reads TGTGCCAGCAGCGTACAGACAGGGGGTTACAATGAGCGGTTCTTC.

This clonotype appeared many times. This chain links TRBV7-2 with TRBJ2-1; D possibly corresponds to TRBD2 (7 bases). The germline V gene encodes CDR1 SGHTA and CDR2 FQGNSA. This CDR3 is built from 20 residues. V was clipped by 5 bases and J by 0 bases, with 26 bases between them. The CDR3 here is CASSQPSGGLLGSSYNEQFF. Written as DNA, the CDR3 is TGTGCCAGCAGCCAGCCTTCCGGGGGGCTCCTAGGCAGCTCCTACAATGAGCAGTTCTTC.

This chain uses TRBV20-1 with TRBJ1-2; 12 bases are a match to TRBD1. Losses at the gene ends were 1 base for V and 5 bases for J; bases not matched to a gene: 8. Germline CDR1 is DFQATT and CDR2 is SNEGSKA (reference sequence). This CDR3 comprises 16 residues. The CDR3 DNA follows: TGCAGTGCTAGAGTGTGGGGACAGGGGGCTCGGTATGGCTACACCTTC. The encoded protein is CSARVWGQGARYGYTF.

This chain joins TRBV5-1 and TRBJ2-3; 8 bases fit TRBD2. This CDR3 comprises 15 residues. The germline V gene encodes CDR1 SGHRS and CDR2 YFSETQ. V gave up 3 bases and J gave up 5 bases; unmatched junction bases: 8. CDR3 in DNA: TGCGCCAGCAGCTCCGGCGGGGGGCAGGTAGATACGCAGTATTTT. Protein: CASSSGGGQVDTQYF.

V and J are TRBV7-9 and TRBJ1-2, with TRBD1 as a possible D gene (6 bases). Germline assignment: CDR1 SEHNR and CDR2 FQNEAQ (reference sequence). Trimming shortened V by 1 base and J by 5 bases, and 17 bases separated the two germline ends. The CDR3 covers 16 residues. CDR3 sequence reads: CASSLDLTGTAYGYTF. The CDR3 nucleotides are TGTGCCAGCAGCTTAGACTTAACAGGGACGGCTTATGGCTACACCTTC.

At least ten counts were recorded for this clonotype. The CDR3 loop is CSVQGQGAHEQYF. DNA for the CDR3: TGCAGCGTTCAGGGACAGGGGGCCCACGAGCAGTACTTC. This chain uses TRBV29-1 with TRBJ2-7, with 12 bases identical to TRBD1. Looked up from germline, CDR1 is SQVTM and CDR2 is ANQGSEA. J gave up 5 bases and V 5 bases, and 4 bases lay outside the gene matches. The CDR3 is 13 amino acids.

This clonotype was picked up many times. The V call is TRBV18, the J call TRBJ1-2; a weak D match, TRBD1 (5 bases). Trimming took off 6 bases at V and 3 bases at J, with 11 bases between the two ends. The germline V gene encodes CDR1 KGHSH and CDR2 LQKENI. The CDR3 is 13 amino acids. This CDR3 is CASSTTDYYGYTF. The CDR3 region has the DNA TGTGCCAGCTCGACGACAGACTACTATGGCTACACCTTC.

The gene calls are TRBV5-6 and TRBJ2-2; the D gene is possibly TRBD2 (6 bases). This CDR3 is 15 amino acids long. Germline V gene sequence: CDR1 SGHDT, CDR2 YYEEEE. Deletions cut 4 bases from V and 4 bases from J, with 14 bases between. This CDR3 reads CASSPPGDFTGELFF. CDR3 DNA sequence: TGTGCCAGCAGCCCCCCGGGGGATTTCACCGGGGAGCTGTTTTTT. Supplemented by reference TRBV5-6 and TRBJ2-2, the full variable domain reads DAGVTQSPTHLIKTRGQQVTLRCSPKSGHDTVSWYQQALGQGPQFIFQYYEEEERQRGNFPDRFSGHQFPNYSSELNVNALLLGDSALYLCASSPPGDFTGELFFGEGSRLTVL.

In its sample, this clonotype was seen a few times. This chain links TRBV28 with TRBJ1-2; a possible D gene is TRBD1 (5 bases). The CDR3 is 12 residues long. Germline values: CDR1 MDHEN, CDR2 SYDVKM. V was trimmed by 4 bases and J by 8 bases, leaving 11 bases between them. The CDR3 protein is CASSSRVEGYTF. In DNA, the CDR3 is TGTGCCAGCAGTTCCAGGGTTGAGGGCTACACCTTC.

This clonotype was counted ten times or more. The chain links TRBV6-5 to TRBJ2-1; 11 bases map to TRBD1. Trimming cost V 6 bases and J 6 bases; bases outside gene matches: 10. This CDR3 has 16 residues. Per germline, CDR1 MNHEY and CDR2 SVGAGI. CDR3: CASSQRTGGVSNEQFF. For the CDR3, the DNA is TGTGCCAGCAGCCAAAGGACAGGGGGCGTCTCCAATGAGCAGTTCTTC.

As concerns this clonotype: This could be a read error, since a much larger clone is one nucleotide away. J is TRBJ2-7 and V is TRBV29-1; 7 positions match TRBD2. The CDR3 spans 14 residues. In germline, CDR1 is SQVTM, CDR2 ANQGSEA. The DNA for the CDR3 is TGCAGCGTCCGCAGGCAGGGTAGCCGGGGGGAGCGGTACTTC. This sequence encodes CSVRRQGSRGERYF.

About this clonotype itself: A read error may produce the germline difference seen at one junction end. V and J are TRBV15 and TRBJ2-5; D uncertain. From germline, CDR1 is LNHNV and CDR2 YYDKDF (reference sequence). The length of the CDR3 is 14 residues. The DNA for the CDR3 is TGTGCCACCGGCAGAGATTCAGGCGAAGAGACCCAGTACTTC. It encodes CATGRDSGEETQYF.

The genes are TRBV3-1 and TRBJ2-1; D perhaps matches TRBD1 (5 bases). Per the germline V gene, CDR1 is LGHDT and CDR2 is YNNKEL (reference sequence). The CDR3 loop spans 16 amino acids. V was shortened by 1 base and J by 2 bases, with 12 bases between the two germline ends. The CDR3, as DNA: TGTGCCAGCAGCCAAGTAACAGGCTGGCCCTACAATGAGCAGTTCTTC. It yields the protein CASSQVTGWPYNEQFF.

In its sample, this clonotype was seen a few times. V gene TRBV7-8 combines with J gene TRBJ2-3; maybe TRBD1 (6 bases). The germline V gene encodes CDR1 SGHVS and CDR2 FQNEAQ. The V end was cut by 8 bases, the J end by 5 bases, with 20 bases between. CDR3 length equals 15 residues. CDR3 sequence reads: CASDPRGTRGDTQYF. CDR3 in DNA: TGTGCCAGCGACCCGAGGGGGACGAGAGGAGATACGCAGTATTTT.

This clonotype came up many times. The chain links TRBV3-1 to TRBJ2-1; 11 bases agree with TRBD2. The CDR3 extends over 18 amino acids. V lost 1 base and J lost 7; bases outside the gene matches: 12. Germline CDR1 and CDR2: LGHDT and YNNKEL (reference sequence). CDR3 nucleotide sequence: TGTGCCAGCAGCCAAGTAGCGGGCTTGGCTAGCGGGGGGAATGAGCAGTTCTTC. It encodes CASSQVAGLASGGNEQFF.

The chain links TRBV6-1 to TRBJ2-3; 11 bases map to TRBD2. Germline lookup yields CDR1 MNHNS and CDR2 SASEGT. With 3 bases clipped from V and 0 bases from J, the junction kept 5 bases outside the gene matches. CDR3 length: 17 residues. The CDR3 sequence: CASSDDVAGGSTDTQYF. The CDR3 DNA reads TGTGCCAGCAGTGATGACGTAGCGGGGGGGAGCACAGATACGCAGTATTTT.

This clonotype was detected many times. The chain joins TRBV7-6 to TRBJ2-1; unclear D gene. This CDR3 has 16 residues. Germline loops: CDR1 SGHVS, CDR2 FNYEAQ. Trimming shortened V by 1 base and J by 3 bases, and 13 bases separated the two germline ends. As DNA, the CDR3 is TGTGCCAGCAGCTTAGAGCACGACGATTTCTACAATGAGCAGTTCTTC. Residues: CASSLEHDDFYNEQFF.

At least ten counts were recorded for this clonotype. This may arise from a read error, as a much more abundant clone is one base away. The chain joins TRBV7-2 to TRBJ2-7; D remains ambiguous. The V end was cut by 1 base, the J end by 6 bases, with 7 bases between. Germline loops: CDR1 SGHTA, CDR2 FQGNSA. The CDR3 spans 12 residues. CDR3 nucleotide sequence: TGTGCCAGCAGCTTAGAGCTGGGCGAGCAGTACTTC. Its translation: CASSLELGEQYF.

Comments on this clonotype: A read error may account for a junction end that differs from germline. The chain employs TRBV11-2 and TRBJ2-3; 7 bases match TRBD2. Per germline, CDR1 SGHAT and CDR2 FQNNGV. The CDR3 runs to 13 residues. In DNA form, the CDR3 reads TGTGCCAGCGGCCCGGGGGGTACAGATATGCAGTATTTT. Its translation: CASGPGGTDMQYF.

The sample holds a few counts of this clonotype. This chain connects TRBV28 to TRBJ1-4; D possibly corresponds to TRBD1 (6 bases). The V and J ends lost 6 bases and 8 bases respectively, with 16 bases between them. CDR1 MDHEN and CDR2 SYDVKM come from the germline V gene. The length of the CDR3 is 14 residues. Here the CDR3 DNA reads TGTGCCAGCAGCCCTTACAGGGTCTCCGAAAAACTGTTTTTT. The encoded protein is CASSPYRVSEKLFF.

This clonotype appeared many times. J is TRBJ2-5 and V is TRBV20-1; D gene unclear. This CDR3 is built from 15 residues. The ends were cut back, 0 bases at V and 2 bases at J, with 13 bases in the middle. Looked up from germline, CDR1 is DFQATT and CDR2 is SNEGSKA (reference sequence). The CDR3 nucleotides read TGCAGTGCTAGAGATCCCGTGGGTAGACAAGAGACCCAGTACTTC. Its translation is CSARDPVGRQETQYF.

The gene calls are TRBV7-9 and TRBJ2-1; D unclear. The CDR3 is 14 residues long. With 1 base removed from V and 10 bases from J, the gap between germline ends came to 14 bases. Germline assignment: CDR1 SEHNR and CDR2 FQNEAQ (reference sequence). The CDR3: CASSLVQDGYEQFF. Written as DNA, the CDR3 is TGTGCCAGCAGCTTAGTCCAGGACGGCTACGAGCAGTTCTTC.